The sequence of this TCR beta chain was determined in a study of blood T cell repertoires in COVID-19. Study-wide context: PBMCs, B-cell-depleted T cells, or T cells provided the cDNA or gDNA that made up the material.

Recruits, aged about 18 to 100 years, lived in 24 US areas. All recovered Cohort 3 donors got two negative PCRs, got clearance, or saw symptom resolution. The protocol was immunoSEQ multiplex PCR, while the TCRdb copy is restricted to in-frame clones and leaves out a portion. The table lists roughly 290,000 clones, 87% of them singletons. Trimming removed 6 bases from V and 14 bases from J, with 14 bases in between. The CDR3 loop spans 11 amino acids. Germline V CDR1 and CDR2: MDHEN, SYDVKM. Specimen: PBMCs or T cells enriched from blood (not recorded which). The receptor was isolated from a woman aged 40 to 49 who had recovered from COVID-19. The rearrangement joins TRBV28 to TRBJ2-1, with D perhaps TRBD2 (6 bases). CDR3 residues: CASSAGWDKFF. For the CDR3, the DNA is TGTGCCAGCAGCGCGGGGTGGGATAAGTTCTTC.